The T cell receptor (beta chain) described here comes from a study of T cell clonotyping in hematopoietic cell transplantation. Study observations and caveats: Recipient TCR diversity dropped after transplant; expanded clonotypes rose from day 30 to 180. Higher Inverse Simpson Index values in graft donor and pretransplant recipient predicted broader posttransplant TCR diversity. At the given depth, recipient repertoires were over 95% de novo clonotypes.

In regard to this clone: Its antigen is currently unknown.

Repertoires were generated with immunoSEQ multiplex PCR, while TCRdb's copy carries only in-frame clones and drops some. The profile shows around 4,800 clones, roughly 20% of them singletons. The CDR3 covers 14 residues. Trimming cost V 2 bases and J 2 bases; bases outside gene matches: 3. The germline CDR1 and CDR2 sequences are SGHDT and YYEEEE. The input for sequencing was PBMCs, taken 180 days after allogeneic stem cell transplant. The TCR was taken from a young adult male patient who had an allogeneic stem cell transplant, so the T cells may come from the graft donor. Some clones in this sample may be carry-over from other donors' samples. The V call is TRBV5-6, the J call TRBJ2-7, with 8 bases that match TRBD1. CDR3 in DNA: TGTGCCAGCAGCTTACAGGGGGAACCCTACGAGCAGTACTTC. It translates to CASSLQGEPYEQYF.